The rows below give T cell receptor beta chains drawn from one sample of a study of T cell repertoires in cytomegalovirus infection. MiXCR was run by TCRdb on the reads, yielding one entry per CDR3 protein. The sample shows some 440,000 distinct CDR3 sequences, roughly 31% of them seen only once. The source material was PBMCs. The receptors originated from a human donor in good health (CMV status not recorded). Some clones in this sample may be carry-over from other donors' samples. Both conserved end residues are trimmed from each CDR3.

j_call | v_call | cdr3_aa
TRBJ1-2 | TRBV15 | ATSRGPNYGYT
TRBJ2-5 | TRBV10-3 | AVGKGTSQETQY
TRBJ2-5 | TRBV7-2 | ASSLGYRGNQETQY
TRBJ2-4 | TRBV29-1 | SVLGQPKNIQY
TRBJ2-4 | TRBV6-1 | ASRMDSAKNIQY
TRBJ2-5 | TRBV6-6 | ASSYSDRGGETQY
TRBJ2-1 | TRBV5-1 | ASSLGTGGSLGRSYNEQF
TRBJ1-1 | TRBV5-1 | ASSLTSTEAF
TRBJ1-1 | TRBV2 | ASGAVGRTEAF
TRBJ2-6 | TRBV7-9 | ASSLAKQTGANVLT
TRBJ1-3 | TRBV7-2 | ASSQTWRNTIY
TRBJ2-7 | TRBV27 | ASSLTGFHEQY
TRBJ1-2 | TRBV4-2 | ASSQDRGRSTYGYT
TRBJ1-4 | TRBV4-2 | ASSQGNNEQGAQEKLF
TRBJ2-3 | TRBV25-1 | ASSPGGLASHTQY
TRBJ1-1 | TRBV28 | ASRTGQGGTEAF
TRBJ2-7 | TRBV12-3/TRBV12-4 | ASSDRGLSYEQY
TRBJ2-1 | TRBV24-1 | ATSPTSGYNEQF
TRBJ2-3 | TRBV6-1 | ASRGYIDTQY
TRBJ2-7 | TRBV9 | ASTPGLASAQEQY
TRBJ1-1 | TRBV7-8 | ASSQSLITEAF
TRBJ1-1 | TRBV4-1 | ASSQDLGLTTEAF
TRBJ2-3 | TRBV6-5 | ASRTLAGETDTQY
TRBJ1-5 | TRBV4-2 | ASSQDRGQSNQPQH
TRBJ1-3 | TRBV6-8 | ASRVTVSGNTIY
TRBJ1-6 | TRBV6-5 | ASSTDRGIFSPLH
TRBJ2-5 | TRBV15 | ATSGASGGQETQY
TRBJ2-7 | TRBV7-2 | ASSLGQGSYEKY
TRBJ2-5 | TRBV10-3 | AISGGGNQETQY
TRBJ1-1 | TRBV27 | ASRLGSQDEAF
TRBJ2-7 | TRBV7-2 | ASSPDGGRPYEQY
TRBJ1-1 | TRBV19 | ASIKGPNTEAF
TRBJ1-1 | TRBV5-1 | ASSTEAGQLNTEAF
TRBJ1-2 | TRBV7-8 | ASSLRDGYYGYT
TRBJ1-3 | TRBV2 | ASTGTGRSGNTIY
TRBJ2-1 | TRBV7-6 | ASSLGGVNEQF
TRBJ2-1 | TRBV7-2 | ASSLSGTRGNNEQF
TRBJ1-6 | TRBV6-5 | ASSYEGPFKNSPLH
TRBJ2-4 | TRBV20-1 | SARGAKNIQY